This TCR beta chain was identified during a study of neurological immune-mediated disorders. One entry per CDR3 protein, called by TCRdb with MiXCR from the 5' RACE reads. The sample lists some 77,000 distinct CDR3 sequences, about an eighth seen once, with approximately 4.2% in the top ten. The time point was: longitudinal time-point 1 (baseline). This clonotype occurred many times. Sample: PBMCs. The source is a female donor with HTLV-1-associated myelopathy (HAM/TSP).

CDR3 coding DNA: TGCGCCAGCAGCTCGGACACAATCTGGACTAGCGGGGGTTACTCCTACGAGCAGTACTTC. This encodes CASSSDTIWTSGGYSYEQYF. The rearrangement uses TRBV5-1 and TRBJ2-7; 13 nucleotides match TRBD2. The germline V gene has CDR1 SGHRS and CDR2 YFSETQ. The V and J ends lost 3 bases and 0 bases, in that order; junction bases with no gene match: 15. The CDR3 has 20 residues.